These 12 T cell receptor beta chains were sequenced from one sample in a study of response to subunit inactivated influenza vaccine. TCRdb passed the RT-PCR reads through MiXCR, listing each CDR3 protein once. The data contain fewer than 750,000 distinct CDR3 sequences, 12% to 15% of them seen just once; the ten biggest clones take up around 10%. This specimen consisted of PBMCs from blood, obtained approximately 13 days after vaccination. These receptor sequences come from a man aged 50 to 60 who received an inactivated influenza vaccine.

This clonotype has a count of ten or more. The J gene is TRBJ2-1, the V gene TRBV5-1; 7 bases align to TRBD2. The CDR3 runs 11 residues. In germline, CDR1 is SGHRS, CDR2 YFSETQ. Losses at the gene ends were 7 bases for V and 9 bases for J; bases not matched to a gene: 4. DNA for the CDR3: TGCGCCAGCGCTTGGGAGGGTGAGCAGTTCTTC. This encodes CASAWEGEQFF.

This clonotype was found a few times. The chain recombines TRBV2 with TRBJ2-7, with D tentatively TRBD2 (5 bases). V was pared by 7 bases and J by 3 bases, with 10 bases between. The CDR3 is 12 residues long. Germline CDR1 reads SNHLY; CDR2 reads FYNNEI. The chain's CDR3 is CASNGGNYEQYF. CDR3 sequence (DNA): TGTGCCAGCAACGGAGGAAACTACGAGCAGTACTTC. Based on the CDR3 plus reference TRBV2 and TRBJ2-7, the full variable domain is EPEVTQTPSHQVTQMGQEVILRCVPISNHLYFYWYRQILGQKVEFLVSFYNNEISEKSEIFDDQFSVERPDGSNFTLKIRSTKLEDSAMYFCASNGGNYEQYFGPGTRLTVT.

This clonotype has only one observation. J is TRBJ1-4 and V is TRBV6-5, with no clear D. With 0 bases removed from V and 6 bases from J, the gap between germline ends came to 8 bases. The CDR3 has 14 residues. Per the germline V gene, CDR1 is MNHEY and CDR2 is SVGAGI. The CDR3 region has the DNA TGTGCCAGCAGTTACTCAGGCGCCGATGAAAAACTGTTTTTT. It codes for CASSYSGADEKLFF.

This chain connects TRBV20-1 to TRBJ2-7; D may be TRBD2 (6 bases). Germline V gives CDR1 DFQATT, CDR2 SNEGSKA (reference sequence). Trimming took off 2 bases at V and 1 base at J, with 24 bases between the two ends. The CDR3 extends over 18 amino acids. CDR3 bases: TGCAGTGCTAGACCCCCCGCGAGCGGCGGGACCAGGTCCTACGAGCAGTACTTC. Protein: CSARPPASGGTRSYEQYF.

This chain connects TRBV20-1 to TRBJ2-3; 8 bases map to TRBD2. Per the germline V gene, CDR1 is DFQATT and CDR2 is SNEGSKA (reference sequence). The length of the CDR3 is 13 residues. Trimming removed 3 bases from V and 2 bases from J; junction bases left unmatched: 1. As DNA, the CDR3 is TGCAGTGCTAGCGGGGGGGACACAGATACGCAGTATTTT. This encodes CSASGGDTDTQYF.

This clonotype was seen repeatedly, ten times or more. The genes are TRBV4-1 and TRBJ2-7, with 11 bases that match TRBD1. Germline V gene data show CDR1 as MGHRA and CDR2 as YSYEKL. Losses at the gene ends were 4 bases for V and 3 bases for J; bases not matched to a gene: 5. This CDR3 contains 15 residues. DNA of the CDR3: TGCGCCAGCAGCCCCGGACAGGGGGCTGTCTACGAGCAGTACTTC. Translating it yields CASSPGQGAVYEQYF.

In this sample, this clonotype turned up many times. For the CDR3, the DNA is TGCAGCGTTGGACATAACGAGCAGTACTTC. Its protein is CSVGHNEQYF. The genes are TRBV29-1 and TRBJ2-7; D not resolved. V lost 4 bases and J 5 bases, leaving 6 bases between the germline ends. The CDR3 loop spans 10 amino acids. The germline V gene has CDR1 SQVTM and CDR2 ANQGSEA.

The chain employs TRBV6-5 and TRBJ1-1; no firm D call. The CDR3 contains 13 residues. The V gene's germline CDR1 is MNHEY and CDR2 SVGAGI. V lost 2 bases and J lost 4, with 8 bases in between. CDR3 nucleotides: TGTGCCAGCAGTTACGGTTGGGGCACTGAAGCTTTCTTT. It specifies CASSYGWGTEAFF.

V is TRBV15 and J is TRBJ2-5; D call uncertain. This CDR3 is 14 amino acids long. Germline V gene sequence: CDR1 LNHNV, CDR2 YYDKDF (reference sequence). The V and J ends lost 3 bases and 0 bases respectively, with 8 bases between them. DNA for the CDR3: TGTGCCACCAGCAGTGTAATATACCAAGAGACCCAGTACTTC. Amino acids: CATSSVIYQETQYF.

This clonotype was recorded at least ten times. The chain uses TRBV4-1 and TRBJ2-1; unclear D gene. The CDR3 is 14 residues long. Trimming left V 0 bases short and J 4 bases short, with 7 bases between. The germline V gene has CDR1 MGHRA and CDR2 YSYEKL. Here the CDR3 DNA reads TGCGCCAGCAGCCAAGAGCCACTTTACAATGAGCAGTTCTTC. Translating gives CASSQEPLYNEQFF.

This clonotype was seen a few times. The chain has TRBV5-6 and TRBJ2-7, with D possibly TRBD2 on 6 matching bases. Looked up from germline, CDR1 is SGHDT and CDR2 is YYEEEE. The V end was cut by 6 bases, the J end by 2 bases, with 21 bases between. The CDR3 is 16 amino acids. CDR3 region: CASTPEGGSGTYEQYF. The CDR3 DNA is TGTGCCAGCACCCCGGAAGGAGGTAGCGGAACCTACGAGCAGTACTTC. Drawing the rest from reference TRBV5-6 and TRBJ2-7, the complete variable domain is DAGVTQSPTHLIKTRGQQVTLRCSPKSGHDTVSWYQQALGQGPQFIFQYYEEEERQRGNFPDRFSGHQFPNYSSELNVNALLLGDSALYLCASTPEGGSGTYEQYFGPGTRLTVT.

This clonotype was seen a handful of times. This chain joins TRBV20-1 and TRBJ2-5, with 9 bases matching TRBD1. V trimming: 5 bases; J trimming: 5 bases; junction bases outside the gene matches: 6. CDR3 length equals 13 residues. Looked up from germline, CDR1 is DFQATT and CDR2 is SNEGSKA (reference sequence). CDR3 coding DNA: TGCAGTGCTGTGTACAGGGGGCAGGAGACCCAGTACTTC. It is translated as CSAVYRGQETQYF.